This TCR beta chain was identified during a study of response to subunit inactivated influenza vaccine. A single record per CDR3 protein comes from TCRdb applying MiXCR to the RT-PCR reads. The data hold hundreds of thousands of distinct CDR3 sequences, with around 11% observed a single time. The length of the CDR3 is 12 residues. V lost 5 bases and J lost 3, with 9 bases in between. CDR1 is SGHRS and CDR2 is YFSETQ in the germline V gene. This clonotype has more than one count but fewer than ten. The same data also contributed to another study, on T cells expressing NK-cell markers. That work contributes: For TCR beta, cDNA was produced by 5'RACE template switching with UMIs. Sorting was restricted to alpha-beta TCR T cells by an anti-gamma-delta TCR antibody in several experiments. Roughly 6 donors showed dominant NKG2C+ clonotypes comprising roughly 1.0-7.0% of their CD8+ T cells. These same clonotypes (in a few donors) also led the CD3+CD56-NKG2C+ fraction. Whether expanded NKG2C-expressing T cell clones recognize HCMV is unknown.

The clonotype was recovered from a man between 45 and 60 years old who received an inactivated influenza vaccine. The sample was PBMCs from blood, taken on the day of vaccination. The chain recombines TRBV5-1 with TRBJ2-7; D is perhaps TRBD1 (5 bases). The CDR3: CASRDNDYEQYF. Written as DNA, the CDR3 is TGCGCCAGCAGGGACAATGACTACGAGCAGTACTTC. Full variable domain (missing parts from reference TRBV5-1 and TRBJ2-7): KAGVTQTPRYLIKTRGQQVTLSCSPISGHRSVSWYQQTPGQGLQFLFEYFSETQRNKGNFPGRFSGRQFSNSRSEMNVSTLELGDSALYLCASRDNDYEQYFGPGTRLTVT.